Included here is one T cell receptor beta chain sequence, with context. The antigen is undetermined. A multiplex PCR was run with 60 Vbeta primers and 13 Jbeta primers. Some clones are missing from TCRdb's copy, which holds only in-frame ones; the method was immunoSEQ multiplex PCR. The table lists approximately 190,000 clones, roughly 68% of them singletons. The data belong to a study of cytomegalovirus exposure and HLA in healthy donors. Study summary: From HLA-typed donors, an early data release held tens of millions of unique TCRs.

The V gene's germline CDR1 is SEHNR and CDR2 FQNEAQ (reference sequence). Losses at the gene ends were 5 bases for V and 9 bases for J; bases not matched to a gene: 1. The CDR3 totals 11 residues. The study's findings and limits: Later analysis showed most CMV-associated TCR beta chains appearing HLA-restricted. TCR beta V- and J-gene trimming, according to a later analysis, was linked to a missense DCLRE1C variant. Prior analysis indicated that the majority of TCR beta V segments exhibited productivity approximately 90% or approximately 30% of the time.

The J gene is TRBJ2-1, the V gene TRBV7-9; TRBD1 aligns across 7 bases. This TCR derives from a woman aged 25 to 39 in good health and CMV-seronegative. The specimen was PBMCs. The CDR3 DNA follows: TGTGCCAGCAGCACAGGGGCTGAGCAGTTCTTC. Translation gives CASSTGAEQFF.